This T cell receptor beta chain was found in a study of blood T cells in healthy people across ages. The germline gives CDR1 ENHRY, CDR2 SYGVKD. V lost 3 bases to trimming and J lost 5 bases; unmatched junction nucleotides: 7. The CDR3 totals 15 residues. Next came a second PCR, run for about 6 to 11 cycles, which used a sample-barcoded 5' primer along with a J-beta primer mix. TCRdb re-called the 5' RACE reads through MiXCR, storing one row per CDR3 protein. This sample has about 560,000 distinct CDR3 sequences, with about 27% found just once. This clonotype was picked up a small number of times. In addition, the sample was reused for a study of T cells of mothers and their children.

The sequenced sample consisted of blood. V and J are TRBV10-3 and TRBJ2-7, with 10 bases aligning to TRBD2. The TCR sequence derives from a boy between 2 and 10 years old in good health. The CDR3 protein is CAISDRLAGVHEQYF. The CDR3 DNA sequence: TGTGCCATCAGTGATCGGCTAGCGGGAGTACACGAGCAGTACTTC.